Below are 15 T cell receptor beta chains sequenced from a single sample in a study of blood T cell repertoires in COVID-19. Libraries were prepared by immunoSEQ multiplex PCR; TCRdb keeps only in-frame clonotypes and omits some of them. Of approximately 150,000 clones listed, 88% are singletons. Material for sequencing was peripheral blood. Receptors originate from a human donor in a cohort sampled during active COVID-19.

The rearrangement uses TRBV10-3 and TRBJ1-4; possible D gene TRBD1, 5 bases. Trimming cost V 6 bases and J 6 bases, with 11 bases left between them. The CDR3 contains 13 residues. The germline V gene has CDR1 ENHRY and CDR2 SYGVKD. CDR3 DNA: TGTGCCATCAGAGGCAGGGAGGATGAAAAACTGTTTTTT. Amino acid sequence: CAIRGREDEKLFF.

The chain recombines TRBV11-3 with TRBJ2-3, with 9 bases identical to TRBD2. CDR1 SGHNT and CDR2 YENEEA come from the germline V gene. V lost 3 bases to trimming and J lost 1 base; unmatched junction nucleotides: 5. The CDR3 loop spans 16 amino acids. The CDR3 sequence is CASSLGLAPRTDTQYF. DNA for the CDR3: TGTGCCAGCAGCTTGGGACTAGCCCCCCGCACAGATACGCAGTATTTT. Full variable domain (remainder filled in from reference TRBV11-3 and TRBJ2-3): EAGVVQSPRYKIIEKKQPVAFWCNPISGHNTLYWYLQNLGQGPELLIRYENEEAVDDSQLPKDRFSAERLKGVDSTLKIQPAELGDSAVYLCASSLGLAPRTDTQYFGPGTRLTVL.

The chain joins TRBV4-2 to TRBJ1-2, with D uncertain. This CDR3 is 16 amino acids long. Looked up from germline, CDR1 is LGHNA and CDR2 is YNFKEQ. V lost 0 bases to trimming and J lost 3 bases, with 14 bases between them. DNA of the CDR3: TGTGCCAGCAGCCAAGACCAGAAGTTTCCCGACTATGGCTACACCTTC. Translating gives CASSQDQKFPDYGYTF.

J is TRBJ2-1 and V is TRBV12-5; D remains ambiguous. The V gene's germline CDR1 is LGHNT and CDR2 FRNRAP. Trimming removed 0 bases at V and 7 bases at J, with 7 bases between. This CDR3 comprises 13 residues. The CDR3 spells CASGLVAPNEQFF. The CDR3 DNA follows: TGTGCTAGTGGTTTGGTTGCGCCGAATGAGCAGTTCTTC.

The chain combines TRBV9 with TRBJ1-6; D is unresolved. Germline V gives CDR1 SGDLS, CDR2 YYNGEE. Trimming took off 0 bases at V and 6 bases at J, with 7 bases between the two ends. The CDR3 runs 14 residues. The DNA of the CDR3 is TGTGCCAGCAGCGTAGCGGGTTCTAATTCACCCCTCCACTTT. Translated: CASSVAGSNSPLHF.

The V call is TRBV13, the J call TRBJ2-5, with TRBD2 matching 12 bases. V gave up 5 bases and J gave up 0 bases; unmatched junction bases: 7. The CDR3 totals 17 residues. Germline V gives CDR1 PRHDT, CDR2 FYEKMQ (reference sequence). The CDR3 region is CASSPRTSGAHQETQYF. The CDR3 DNA reads as TGTGCCAGCAGCCCACGGACTAGCGGGGCGCACCAAGAGACCCAGTACTTC.

The chain employs TRBV12-3 or TRBV12-4 and TRBJ2-7, with D hard to call. Trimming removed 3 bases from V and 6 bases from J, with 12 bases in between. The CDR3 has 13 residues. The CDR3 reads CASSFYRTGEQYF. The CDR3 nucleotides are TGTGCCAGCAGTTTTTATCGAACGGGCGAGCAGTACTTC.

The chain couples TRBV5-6 to TRBJ2-3; D gene unclear. The germline V gene encodes CDR1 SGHDT and CDR2 YYEEEE. Between the trimmed V and J ends, which lost 7 bases and 4 bases, there was a span of 22 bases. This CDR3 is built from 16 residues. The CDR3 DNA sequence: TGTGCCAGCCACGTAGCCCTCGACTCGGTCCCAGATACGCAGTATTTT. Amino acids: CASHVALDSVPDTQYF.

The sample holds a few counts of this clone. V is TRBV27 and J is TRBJ1-2, with D possibly TRBD1 on 6 matching bases. Per germline, CDR1 MNHEY and CDR2 SMNVEV (reference sequence). CDR3 length equals 15 residues. Trimming pared 5 bases from V and 6 bases from J, leaving 19 bases between. In DNA form, the CDR3 reads TGTGCCAGCAGTCCATGGGGGGGCAGGGCCCATGGCTACACCTTC. It is translated as CASSPWGGRAHGYTF.

V usage is TRBV30 and J usage is TRBJ1-6; D gene unclear. Germline loops: CDR1 GTSNPN, CDR2 SVGIG (reference sequence). Trimming took off 3 bases at V and 9 bases at J, with 6 bases between the two ends. The CDR3 is 11 residues long. DNA of the CDR3: TGTGCCTGGAGACGCGGTTCACCCCTCCACTTT. Its protein is CAWRRGSPLHF.

This chain uses TRBV7-6 with TRBJ2-2; D gene uncertain. Germline V CDR1 and CDR2: SGHVS, FNYEAQ. The CDR3 is 16 residues long. V was clipped by 6 bases and J by 1 base, with 15 bases between them. The CDR3 nucleotides read TGTGCCAGCAGGGTTGATGGCAGGCTGAACACCGGGGAGCTGTTTTTT. Residues: CASRVDGRLNTGELFF.

The V and J genes are TRBV6-5 and TRBJ2-7, with 8 bases identical to TRBD2. CDR1 MNHEY and CDR2 SVGAGI come from the germline V gene. Trimming cost V 5 bases and J 6 bases; bases outside gene matches: 3. This CDR3 is 12 amino acids long. CDR3 in amino acids: CASSLGLGEQYF. CDR3 nucleotide sequence: TGTGCCAGCAGTCTGGGACTAGGCGAGCAGTACTTC.

This sequence joins TRBV5-1 and TRBJ2-4, with D hard to call. Germline CDR1 and CDR2: SGHRS and YFSETQ. Deletions cut 1 base from V and 2 bases from J, with 4 bases between. The length of the CDR3 is 13 residues. CDR3: CASSLTSKNIQYF. CDR3 DNA: TGCGCCAGCAGCTTGACTTCCAAAAACATTCAGTACTTC.

The CDR3 region is CASSYRGNTEAFF. Written as DNA, the CDR3 is TGTGCCAGCAGTTATCGCGGGAACACTGAAGCTTTCTTT. This chain links TRBV6-6 with TRBJ1-1; D remains ambiguous. Germline CDR1 and CDR2: MNHNY and SVGAGI (reference sequence). Between the trimmed V and J ends, which lost 3 bases and 1 base, there was a span of 6 bases. This CDR3 contains 13 residues.

The chain carries TRBV16 and TRBJ1-1; D gene unclear. Germline lookup yields CDR1 KGHSY and CDR2 FQNENV. V was cut by 4 bases and J by 0 bases, with 6 bases left in between. CDR3 length: 13 residues. In nucleotides, the CDR3 is TGTGCCAGCAGCCTTTCCGTGAACACTGAAGCTTTCTTT. This encodes CASSLSVNTEAFF.